This is a list of T cell receptor beta chains from one sample in a study of blood T cell repertoires in COVID-19. Profiled with immunoSEQ multiplex PCR; TCRdb holds only in-frame clones, not every one. The table has 180,000 or so clones, about 86% seen once. The specimen sequenced was peripheral blood. These TCRs come from a man aged 60 to 75 with acute or convalescent COVID-19. Both conserved end residues are part of each CDR3. Each record gives: D gene, V gene, J gene, clone size, CDR3 protein, CDR3 DNA. A D gene is named only where the DNA matches it firmly. Size is omitted from some rows. Given values are once, few, many or a class for expanded clones.

d_call: -
v_call: TRBV18
j_call: TRBJ1-2
clone_size: -
cdr3_aa: CASSPSRELYGYTF
cdr3_nt: TGTGCCAGCTCACCAAGCAGGGAATTATATGGCTACACCTTC

d_call: -
v_call: TRBV5-1
j_call: TRBJ2-3
clone_size: -
cdr3_aa: CASSLEPGTGTDTQYF
cdr3_nt: TGCGCCAGCAGCTTGGAACCCGGGACTGGCACAGATACGCAGTATTTT

d_call: TRBD2
v_call: TRBV5-1
j_call: TRBJ2-2
clone_size: -
cdr3_aa: CASSLPGGGNTGELFF
cdr3_nt: TGCGCCAGCAGCCTCCCCGGGGGGGGAAATACCGGGGAGCTGTTTTTT

d_call: -
v_call: TRBV24-1
j_call: TRBJ2-7
clone_size: -
cdr3_aa: CATSAGAGHLAYEQYF
cdr3_nt: TGTGCCACCAGTGCGGGAGCGGGACACCTTGCCTACGAGCAGTACTTC

d_call: -
v_call: TRBV19
j_call: TRBJ1-1
clone_size: -
cdr3_aa: CASSISRRTEAFF
cdr3_nt: TGTGCCAGTAGTATTTCACGCAGGACTGAAGCTTTCTTT

d_call: TRBD1
v_call: TRBV5-6
j_call: TRBJ1-1
clone_size: once
cdr3_aa: CASSSTGGTEAFF
cdr3_nt: TGTGCCAGCAGCTCCACAGGGGGCACTGAAGCTTTCTTT

d_call: TRBD2
v_call: TRBV5-1
j_call: TRBJ2-7
clone_size: -
cdr3_aa: CASSLAQVSGSYEQYF
cdr3_nt: TGCGCCAGCAGCTTGGCCCAGGTTAGCGGGAGCTACGAGCAGTACTTC

d_call: -
v_call: TRBV19
j_call: TRBJ2-2
clone_size: -
cdr3_aa: CASGDFGANTGELFF
cdr3_nt: TGTGCCAGTGGGGACTTCGGGGCGAACACCGGGGAGCTGTTTTTT

d_call: -
v_call: TRBV5-1
j_call: TRBJ1-4
clone_size: -
cdr3_aa: CASRQGSEEKLFF
cdr3_nt: TGCGCCAGCAGACAGGGATCTGAGGAAAAACTGTTTTTT

d_call: -
v_call: TRBV6-6
j_call: TRBJ2-7
clone_size: -
cdr3_aa: CASSPGVNYEQYF
cdr3_nt: TGTGCCAGCAGCCCAGGGGTAAACTACGAGCAGTACTTC

d_call: TRBD1
v_call: TRBV6-1
j_call: TRBJ1-5
clone_size: -
cdr3_aa: CASSDNRGSQPQHF
cdr3_nt: TGTGCCAGCAGTGATAACAGGGGTTCACAGCCCCAGCATTTT

d_call: -
v_call: TRBV6-5
j_call: TRBJ1-1
clone_size: once
cdr3_aa: CASSYSPLTEAFF
cdr3_nt: TGTGCCAGCAGTTACTCTCCATTGACTGAAGCTTTCTTT

d_call: -
v_call: TRBV19
j_call: TRBJ1-6
clone_size: once
cdr3_aa: CASTHGGRNSPLHF
cdr3_nt: TGTGCCAGTACTCACGGGGGGAGGAATTCACCCCTCCACTTT

d_call: -
v_call: TRBV29-1
j_call: TRBJ1-3
clone_size: -
cdr3_aa: CSGVGQGNTIYF
cdr3_nt: TGCAGCGGGGTGGGGCAAGGAAACACCATATATTTT

d_call: TRBD2
v_call: TRBV5-1
j_call: TRBJ2-1
clone_size: -
cdr3_aa: CASSLFAGAGRTEQFF
cdr3_nt: TGCGCCAGCAGCTTGTTTGCGGGAGCGGGTCGAACTGAGCAGTTCTTC

d_call: TRBD2
v_call: TRBV2
j_call: TRBJ2-3
clone_size: -
cdr3_aa: CASRAGSSTDTQYF
cdr3_nt: TGTGCCAGCAGAGCGGGATCTAGCACAGATACGCAGTATTTT

d_call: -
v_call: TRBV7-8
j_call: TRBJ1-2
clone_size: -
cdr3_aa: CASSLGPGYGYTF
cdr3_nt: TGTGCCAGCAGCTTAGGGCCGGGCTATGGCTACACCTTC

d_call: -
v_call: TRBV20-1
j_call: TRBJ2-5
clone_size: medium-sized
cdr3_aa: CSASVAEVTQYF
cdr3_nt: TGCAGTGCTAGTGTAGCGGAGGTGACCCAGTACTTC

d_call: -
v_call: TRBV5-4
j_call: TRBJ1-2
clone_size: once
cdr3_aa: CASSWRTADGYTF
cdr3_nt: TGTGCCAGCAGCTGGAGGACAGCCGATGGCTACACCTTC

d_call: -
v_call: TRBV2
j_call: TRBJ2-7
clone_size: -
cdr3_aa: CASRGGREAYEQYF
cdr3_nt: TGTGCCAGCAGAGGTGGCAGGGAGGCCTACGAGCAGTACTTC

d_call: -
v_call: TRBV18
j_call: TRBJ1-5
clone_size: -
cdr3_aa: CASSRNPRDSNQPQHF
cdr3_nt: TGTGCCAGCTCGCGAAACCCCAGGGATAGCAATCAGCCCCAGCATTTT

d_call: -
v_call: TRBV14
j_call: TRBJ2-1
clone_size: -
cdr3_aa: CASSQESNEQFF
cdr3_nt: TGTGCCAGCAGCCAGGAGTCCAATGAGCAGTTCTTC